This TCR beta chain was captured by sequencing in a study of T-cell memory formation after mild COVID-19. TCRdb ran MiXCR on the 5' RACE reads and lists one entry per CDR3 protein. This sample yields more than 400,000 distinct CDR3 sequences, of which about 18% are seen a single time; about 12% belongs to the top ten. This clonotype was detected many times. The germline gives CDR1 MNHNS, CDR2 SASEGT. The CDR3 covers 14 residues. Trimming at V came to 7 bases and at J to 5 bases, leaving 8 bases not matched to a gene. The chain joins TRBV6-1 to TRBJ2-3, with 8 bases that match TRBD2. The TCR originated in an adult woman who had mild COVID-19 (a few samples of this study predate the infection). Cell type and time point are not known. Sequencing was done on a sample of PBMCs or a T cell subset sorted from them (not recorded which). DNA of the CDR3: TGTGCCAGCAAAACGGGGGGGCCAGGAGATACGCAGTATTTT. Encoded protein: CASKTGGPGDTQYF.